This is a list of T cell receptor beta chains from one sample in a study of beta chain features in type 1 diabetes. Sequenced by immunoSEQ multiplex PCR; TCRdb stores in-frame clones only, minus some. This sample has around 160,000 clones, with around 51% found just once. The sample was Tregs from blood. These receptors were taken from a man younger than 35 in good health. CDR3s include the opening cysteine and the closing phenylalanine or tryptophan. The D gene is left open where the match is weak. A clone size is listed for some rows: how often the clone was seen (once, few, many), or a class if it is expanded.

>few|TRBV21-1|TRBJ2-3|.
TGTGCCAGCAGCCCACCAGGGGCGAGGATAGATACGCAGTATTTT
CASSPPGARIDTQYF
>few|TRBV2|TRBJ2-1|TRBD1
TGTGCCAGCAGTATTCGGGACAGGGATGGAAATGAGCAGTTCTTC
CASSIRDRDGNEQFF
>.|TRBV11-2|TRBJ2-1|.
TGTGCCAGCAGTCGCCTAGGGGGTCGGAATGAGCAGTTCTTC
CASSRLGGRNEQFF
>.|TRBV4-1|TRBJ2-3|.
TGCGCCAGCAGCCCCCGACAGAATTCAGATACGCAGTATTTT
CASSPRQNSDTQYF
>.|TRBV5-5|TRBJ1-1|.
TGTGCCAGCAGCTGGGGACTTCCGAACACTGAAGCTTTCTTT
CASSWGLPNTEAFF
>.|TRBV7-2|TRBJ1-3|.
TGTGCCAGCAGCTTAGTGTCTGGGCCAAACTCTGGAAACACCATATATTTT
CASSLVSGPNSGNTIYF
>once|TRBV5-4|TRBJ2-1|TRBD2
TGTGCCAGCAGCCAGAGCGGGGGGCGCCTGAGCTCCTACAATGAGCAGTTCTTC
CASSQSGGRLSSYNEQFF
>.|TRBV6-5|TRBJ2-1|.
TGTGCCAGCAGTTACTCGAGACTAAGACTTAATGAGCAGTTCTTC
CASSYSRLRLNEQFF
>.|TRBV7-2|TRBJ1-1|TRBD1
TGTGCCAGCAGCTCCAGGGGGCTAATGAACACTGAAGCTTTCTTT
CASSSRGLMNTEAFF
>few|TRBV6-5|TRBJ1-2|TRBD1
TGTGCCAGCAGTGGGTGGGACAGGGGGCTTGGCTACACCTTC
CASSGWDRGLGYTF
>few|TRBV4-2|TRBJ1-1|TRBD1
TGTGCCAGCAGCCAAGAAGGGGGCAACACTGAAGCTTTCTTT
CASSQEGGNTEAFF
>.|TRBV4-2|TRBJ1-2|.
TGTGCCAGCAGCCAAGATTTCTCCAGGGCCTATGGCTACACCTTC
CASSQDFSRAYGYTF
>.|TRBV7-3|TRBJ2-2|.
TGTGCCAGCAGCTTCGTGCACTTACAGGGACGTGACACCGGGGAGCTGTTTTTT
CASSFVHLQGRDTGELFF
>.|TRBV7-8|TRBJ2-2|.
TGTGCCAGCAGCTTCCGGCTCCTGTTGGCGGCCACCGGGGAGCTGTTTTTT
CASSFRLLLAATGELFF
>few|TRBV7-9|TRBJ2-7|TRBD2
TGTGCCAGCAGCCCCCCGGGACTAGCGGGATCCGAGCAGTACTTC
CASSPPGLAGSEQYF
>.|TRBV19|TRBJ2-2|.
TGTGCCAGTATGGGGCTCTGGTTACCCGGGGAGCTGTTTTTT
CASMGLWLPGELFF
>.|TRBV29-1|TRBJ2-7|TRBD2
TGCAGCGTTGTTACTAGCGCTACCTACGAGCAGTACTTC
CSVVTSATYEQYF
>once|TRBV5-1|TRBJ2-7|TRBD1
TGCGCCAGCAGCCAAAGGACAGGCGGCTACGAGCAGTACTTC
CASSQRTGGYEQYF
>few|TRBV6-1|TRBJ2-3|TRBD1
TGTGCCAGCAGTGAACCGGGACAGGGACTTGCTACGCAGTATTTT
CASSEPGQGLATQYF
>few|TRBV15|TRBJ2-1|TRBD2
TGTGCCACCAGTGGCGGGAGCTCCTACAATGAGCAGTTCTTC
CATSGGSSYNEQFF
>.|TRBV28|TRBJ1-6|TRBD1
TGTGCCAGCAGCTGGGCACAGGGGGCGAGTAATTCACCCCTCCACTTT
CASSWAQGASNSPLHF
>once|TRBV7-9|TRBJ2-7|.
TGTGCCAGCACCCGTGGAGCCTACGAGCAGTACTTT
CASTRGAYEQYF
>.|TRBV19|TRBJ1-5|.
TGTGCCAGTAGTACCCAATACAGGGACCATCAGCCCCAGCATTTT
CASSTQYRDHQPQHF
>.|TRBV7-9|TRBJ2-3|.
TGTGCCAGCAGCTTACTCAGCGGCACAGATACGCAGTATTTT
CASSLLSGTDTQYF
>.|TRBV11-2|TRBJ1-1|.
TGTGCCAGCAGCTTAAGGTCTGATCGGGTGCGGGACACTGAAGCTTTCTTT
CASSLRSDRVRDTEAFF
>.|TRBV19|TRBJ2-4|.
TGTGCCAGTAGTAGGAGAGTAGCCAAAAACATTCAGTACTTC
CASSRRVAKNIQYF
>.|TRBV6-5|TRBJ1-5|TRBD1
TGTGCCACACGGACAGGGAGTCATCAGCCCCAGCATTTT
CATRTGSHQPQHF
>few|TRBV30|TRBJ2-5|TRBD2
TGTGCCTGGAGTGTAGCGGGAGGAGGGAGAGAGACCCAGTACTTC
CAWSVAGGGRETQYF
>.|TRBV7-3|TRBJ2-5|TRBD2
TGTGCCAGCAGCTTGACTAGCGGGGGGGGCGGTCGAGAGACCCAGTACTTC
CASSLTSGGGGRETQYF
>.|TRBV11-2|TRBJ2-1|.
TGTGCCAGCAGCTTAGAGTGGGGCGAGTATGAGCAGTTCTTC
CASSLEWGEYEQFF
>.|TRBV27|TRBJ2-6|.
TGTGCCAGCAGTATTAGCTCTGGGGCCAACGTCCTGACTTTC
CASSISSGANVLTF
>.|TRBV28|TRBJ1-5|.
TGTGCCAGCAGTTTATTGGGGCTTAGCAATCAGCCCCAGCATTTT
CASSLLGLSNQPQHF
>.|TRBV27|TRBJ1-1|TRBD1
TGTGCCAGCAGTCCTGGACAGGGATATGCTGAAGCTTTCTTT
CASSPGQGYAEAFF
>.|TRBV7-9|TRBJ2-1|TRBD2
TGTGCCAGCAGCTTACAAGCGGGAGGGCGAAATGAGCAGTTCTTC
CASSLQAGGRNEQFF
>.|TRBV30|TRBJ1-1|TRBD1
TGTGCCTGGAGTAGAGGGACAGTTTTTGAAGCTTTCTTT
CAWSRGTVFEAFF
>once|TRBV19|TRBJ2-3|.
TGTGCCAGTAGCGGGCGGGTAGGCACAGATACGCAGTATTTT
CASSGRVGTDTQYF
>.|TRBV7-9|TRBJ2-7|.
TGTGCCAGCAGCTTAAATAGGGGGTCCTACGAGCAGTACTTC
CASSLNRGSYEQYF
>.|TRBV29-1|TRBJ2-3|.
TGCAGCGTAGCTAGCACAGATACGCAGTATTTT
CSVASTDTQYF
>.|TRBV6-1|TRBJ2-1|TRBD2
TGTGCCAGCAGTGAAGGGACTAGCGGTAACAATGAGCAGTTCTTC
CASSEGTSGNNEQFF
>.|TRBV7-8|TRBJ2-7|TRBD2
TGTGCCAGCAGCAGGCCCGCGAGCGGGAGGTCTTACGAGCAGTACTTC
CASSRPASGRSYEQYF
>.|TRBV5-1|TRBJ1-4|TRBD1
TGCGCCAGCAGCCCGGGGTCAGGGGGATTTTCAACTAATGAAAAACTGTTTTTT
CASSPGSGGFSTNEKLFF
>.|TRBV7-9|TRBJ2-1|.
TGTGCCAGCAGCACTCCAGGGTTGGGTGAGCAGTTCTTC
CASSTPGLGEQFF
>once|TRBV5-6|TRBJ2-1|.
TGTGCCAGCAGATACAGCAGGGGGGCTCGGTACAATGAGCAGTTCTTC
CASRYSRGARYNEQFF
>.|TRBV28|TRBJ1-2|TRBD1
TGTGCCAGCAGTTTCGGGACAGGGGGCCTTGGCTACACCTTC
CASSFGTGGLGYTF
>.|TRBV4-1|TRBJ2-5|.
TGCGCCAGCAGCCAAGTAGGCGGGGGCGGTGAGACCCAGTACTTC
CASSQVGGGGETQYF
>once|TRBV9|TRBJ2-7|TRBD2
TGTGCCAGCAGCGTGACGACTAGCGGGGGCTACGAGCAGTACTTC
CASSVTTSGGYEQYF
>.|TRBV7-9|TRBJ1-1|TRBD1
TGTGCCAGCAGCTTAAGAGGGACAGGGGACACTGAAGCTTTCTTT
CASSLRGTGDTEAFF
>.|TRBV10-3|TRBJ2-7|TRBD2
TGTGCCATCACTCCTAGACTAGCGGGAGCCTACGAGCAGTACTTC
CAITPRLAGAYEQYF
>few|TRBV2|TRBJ2-1|TRBD1
TGTGCCAGCAGTGGACAGGGGGCGGGAAATGAGCAGTTCTTC
CASSGQGAGNEQFF
>few|TRBV7-2|TRBJ2-1|TRBD1
TGTGCCAGCAGCTCCCATGGCCGACCCGGGACAGGGTTCTACAATGAGCAGTTCTTC
CASSSHGRPGTGFYNEQFF
>few|TRBV28|TRBJ2-3|.
TGTGCCAGCAGTTTAGATAGCATTACCACAGATACGCAGTATTTT
CASSLDSITTDTQYF
>few|TRBV29-1|TRBJ2-2|TRBD2
TGCAGCGTCGGACCGACTAGCGGTTTCACCGGGGAGCTGTTTTTT
CSVGPTSGFTGELFF
>.|TRBV18|TRBJ1-5|.
TGTGCCAGCTCACAGGGGCGTAGCAATCAGCCCCAGCATTTT
CASSQGRSNQPQHF